The 29 T cell receptor beta chains reported below all come from one sample, sequenced in a study of blood T cell repertoires in COVID-19. TCRdb's copy holds only in-frame clones and misses some; the assay was immunoSEQ multiplex PCR. This sample carries roughly 76,000 clones, roughly 70% of them seen once, and the ten largest clones take around 20%. The sample consisted of peripheral blood. The receptor source for this set is a man aged 65-85 years with acute or convalescent COVID-19.

CDR3 sequence: CASRPNGGAGYGYTF. CDR3 coding DNA: TGTGCCAGCAGACCCAACGGGGGGGCTGGTTATGGCTACACCTTC. This chain uses TRBV7-2 with TRBJ1-2, with D possibly matching TRBD1 (6 bases). The CDR3 spans 15 residues. V was cut by 6 bases and J by 5 bases, with 19 bases left in between. The germline V gene encodes CDR1 SGHTA and CDR2 FQGNSA.

This chain joins TRBV25-1 and TRBJ2-7; 8 bases match TRBD1. Trimming removed 4 bases from V and 2 bases from J; junction bases left unmatched: 10. CDR1 and CDR2 (germline): MGHDK, SYGVNS. This CDR3 contains 16 residues. The CDR3 loop reads CASSVNGRTGPYEQYF. The CDR3 DNA is TGTGCCAGCAGTGTAAATGGGAGGACAGGGCCCTACGAGCAGTACTTC.

The CDR3 sequence is CSVSGTSVSYEQYF. The CDR3 DNA is TGCAGCGTTTCAGGGACTAGCGTCTCCTACGAGCAGTACTTC. The V call is TRBV29-1, the J call TRBJ2-7; 10 bases fit TRBD2. Germline CDR1 SQVTM, CDR2 ANQGSEA. V shed 5 bases and J 0 bases; nucleotides not matched to a gene: 4. CDR3 length: 14 residues.

This rearrangement joins TRBV7-2 to TRBJ2-5; TRBD2 matches at 12 bases. The V segment lost 4 bases and the J segment 5 bases; nucleotides outside the gene matches: 8. This CDR3 has 16 residues. Germline lookup yields CDR1 SGHTA and CDR2 FQGNSA. This CDR3 reads CASSSRGLAGQETQYF. CDR3 bases: TGTGCCAGCAGCTCCCGGGGACTAGCGGGTCAGGAGACCCAGTACTTC.

This clone has a handful of counts. V usage is TRBV10-3 and J usage is TRBJ1-1, with 7 bases that match TRBD1. The CDR3 length is 14 residues. V was clipped by 10 bases and J by 1 base; unmatched bases: 9. Germline CDR1 ENHRY, CDR2 SYGVKD. DNA for the CDR3: TGTGCCACCAACCCGGGACAGAGGAACACTGAAGCTTTCTTT. Its translation: CATNPGQRNTEAFF.

This chain connects TRBV5-4 to TRBJ2-5, with 7 bases matching TRBD2. The CDR3 is 14 residues long. The V segment lost 3 bases and the J segment 5 bases; nucleotides outside the gene matches: 7. The V gene's germline CDR1 is SGHNT and CDR2 YYREEE (reference sequence). The CDR3 DNA follows: TGTGCCAGCAGCTCGAAGGCCGGGGGGGAGACCCAGTACTTC. Amino acid sequence: CASSSKAGGETQYF. The full variable domain, in which reference TRBV5-4 and TRBJ2-5 provide the parts outside the CDR3, is ETGVTQSPTHLIKTRGQQVTLRCSSQSGHNTVSWYQQALGQGPQFIFQYYREEENGRGNFPPRFSGLQFPNYSSELNVNALELDDSALYLCASSSKAGGETQYFGPGTRLLVL.

The chain uses TRBV5-6 and TRBJ2-5; D is possibly TRBD2 (6 bases). Trimming removed 0 bases at V and 6 bases at J, with 9 bases between. Germline V gene lookup returns CDR1 SGHDT and CDR2 YYEEEE. This CDR3 has 13 residues. Here the CDR3 reads CASSLGGKKTQYF. As DNA, the CDR3 is TGTGCCAGCAGCTTGGGCGGGAAAAAGACCCAGTACTTC. The full variable domain, rest sourced from reference TRBV5-6 and TRBJ2-5, is DAGVTQSPTHLIKTRGQQVTLRCSPKSGHDTVSWYQQALGQGPQFIFQYYEEEERQRGNFPDRFSGHQFPNYSSELNVNALLLGDSALYLCASSLGGKKTQYFGPGTRLLVL.

The rearrangement links TRBV2 to TRBJ1-4, with no clear D. The V gene lost 6 bases and the J gene lost 4 bases, with 6 bases spanning the gap. CDR1 and CDR2 (germline): SNHLY, FYNNEI. This CDR3 is 12 amino acids long. Here the CDR3 reads CASRQHNEKLFF. CDR3 bases: TGTGCCAGCAGACAGCATAATGAAAAACTGTTTTTT.

This rearrangement joins TRBV6-2 or TRBV6-3 to TRBJ1-5, with D possibly matching TRBD1 (6 bases). CDR1 is MNHEY and CDR2 is SVGEGT in the germline V gene. The V end was cut by 5 bases, the J end by 1 base, with 9 bases between. The CDR3 has 14 residues. CDR3 coding DNA: TGTGCCAGCAGTAGGACAGTAAGCAATCAGCCCCAGCATTTT. Residues: CASSRTVSNQPQHF.

The table lists this clone with a few counts. The CDR3 DNA reads TGTGCCAGCAGTTTTTGGCAGAATGAAGCTTTCTTT. It yields the protein CASSFWQNEAFF. The chain employs TRBV6-2 or TRBV6-3 and TRBJ1-1; D gene uncertain. The CDR3 covers 12 residues. Germline CDR1 is MNHEY and CDR2 is SVGEGT. V was pared by 4 bases and J by 7 bases, with 10 bases between.

This clone was seen a few times. This chain connects TRBV27 to TRBJ2-7; D may be TRBD1 (6 bases). V was clipped by 2 bases and J by 7 bases, with 12 bases between them. The germline gives CDR1 MNHEY, CDR2 SMNVEV (reference sequence). The CDR3 is 13 residues long. The CDR3 sequence is CASSLEARGEQYF. CDR3 DNA: TGTGCCAGCAGTTTAGAGGCAAGGGGGGAGCAGTACTTC.

This chain connects TRBV5-1 to TRBJ2-5, with 7 bases fitting TRBD1. V trimming: 4 bases; J trimming: 2 bases; junction bases outside the gene matches: 2. The V gene's germline CDR1 is SGHRS and CDR2 YFSETQ. This CDR3 comprises 13 residues. This CDR3 is CASSRGRQETQYF. Here the CDR3 DNA reads TGCGCCAGCAGCAGGGGGCGTCAAGAGACCCAGTACTTC.

The gene calls are TRBV6-5 and TRBJ2-7, with D possibly being TRBD1 (6 bases). CDR1 is MNHEY and CDR2 is SVGAGI in the germline V gene. V was shortened by 6 bases and J by 7 bases, with 16 bases between the two germline ends. This CDR3 region has 13 residues. CDR3 region: CASRDSRRREQYF. The CDR3 bases are TGTGCCAGCAGGGACAGTCGTAGGAGGGAGCAGTACTTC.

This chain links TRBV9 with TRBJ2-1, with TRBD2 identical over 7 bases. The junction had 3 bases not matched to a gene; V was cut back by 3 bases and J by 6 bases. The germline CDR1 and CDR2 sequences are SGDLS and YYNGEE. This CDR3 comprises 13 residues. CDR3 sequence: CASSAGTINEQFF. CDR3 coding DNA: TGTGCCAGCAGCGCCGGGACTATCAATGAGCAGTTCTTC.

This chain connects TRBV3-1 (or the pseudogene TRBV3-2) to TRBJ1-1; D not resolved. The CDR3 is 12 residues long. Trimming took off 2 bases at V and 7 bases at J, with 8 bases between the two ends. Germline CDR1 reads LGHDT; CDR2 reads YNNKEL (reference sequence). CDR3 DNA: TGTGCCAGCAGCCAAACACAGCTTGAAGCTTTCTTT. Amino acids: CASSQTQLEAFF.

This chain uses TRBV10-2 with TRBJ1-1; 9 bases fit TRBD1. The CDR3 runs to 15 residues. J was trimmed by 4 bases and V by 7 bases; bases with no gene match: 10. Germline V gene sequence: CDR1 WSHSY, CDR2 SAAADI. The CDR3 DNA reads as TGCGCCAGCACTGTTCCAGACAGGGGGATCACTGAAGCTTTCTTT. This sequence encodes CASTVPDRGITEAFF.

Turning to this clone: Mismatch with germline at one junction end may stem from a read error. This sequence joins TRBV5-1 and TRBJ1-6; TRBD1 is a possible D gene (5 bases). The CDR3 is made up of 9 amino acids. Germline-derived CDR1 and CDR2 are SGHRS and YFSETQ. CDR3 residues: CAPGGASDF. CDR3 sequence (DNA): TGCGCCCCCGGAGGGGCTTCCGACTTT. Full variable domain (rest looked up from reference TRBV5-1 and TRBJ1-6): KAGVTQTPRYLIKTRGQQVTLSCSPISGHRSVSWYQQTPGQGLQFLFEYFSETQRNKGNFPGRFSGRQFSNSRSEMNVSTLELGDSALYLCAPGGASDFGNGTRLTVT.

The rearrangement joins TRBV3-1 (or the pseudogene TRBV3-2) to TRBJ1-5, with TRBD1 matching over 7 bases. Germline V gene data show CDR1 as LGHDT and CDR2 as YNNKEL (reference sequence). V was pared by 4 bases and J by 4 bases, with 4 bases of the junction left unmatched. This CDR3 comprises 14 residues. This chain's CDR3 is CASSPGQTNQPQHF. CDR3 coding DNA: TGTGCCAGCAGCCCGGGACAGACAAATCAGCCCCAGCATTTT.

This chain joins TRBV2 and TRBJ1-1, with a weak D call TRBD1 (6 bases). The CDR3 is 14 residues long. CDR1 is SNHLY, CDR2 FYNNEI, per germline. V was cut by 8 bases and J by 0 bases, with 13 bases left in between. The CDR3 loop reads CASSQGTMNTEAFF. The DNA for the CDR3 is TGTGCCAGCTCACAGGGCACCATGAACACTGAAGCTTTCTTT.

This sequence joins TRBV3-1 (or the pseudogene TRBV3-2) and TRBJ2-5, with no clear D. Germline V lookup: CDR1 LGHDT, CDR2 YNNKEL (reference sequence). The CDR3 spans 15 residues. V was shortened by 4 bases and J by 2 bases, with 14 bases between the two germline ends. CDR3 sequence: CASSPDTLLQETQYF. The CDR3 DNA follows: TGTGCCAGCAGCCCAGACACGTTGCTACAAGAGACCCAGTACTTC.

This clone appeared a few times. The rearrangement links TRBV7-2 to TRBJ1-4; 9 bases are a match to TRBD1. J lost 8 bases, V lost 5 bases, and 3 bases had no gene match. CDR1 is SGHTA, CDR2 FQGNSA, per germline. The CDR3 loop spans 13 amino acids. The CDR3 nucleotides are TGTGCCAGCAGCGTGACAGGGGGAGAAAAACTGTTTTTT. Translated: CASSVTGGEKLFF.

The CDR3 reads CASSLGTAGSNQPQHF. The CDR3 DNA reads TGTGCCAGCAGCTTAGGGACAGCCGGAAGCAATCAGCCCCAGCATTTT. V usage is TRBV7-2 and J usage is TRBJ1-5, with D tentatively TRBD1 (6 bases). The germline CDR1 and CDR2 sequences are SGHTA and FQGNSA. Trimming cost V 1 base and J 1 base, with 11 bases left between them. The CDR3 is 16 residues long.

The chain combines TRBV4-2 with TRBJ2-7, with 12 bases that match TRBD2. Trimming cost V 3 bases and J 6 bases; bases outside gene matches: 9. The germline V gene encodes CDR1 LGHNA and CDR2 YNFKEQ. This CDR3 comprises 16 residues. The CDR3 spells CASSQPSRTSGIEQYF. The CDR3 DNA is TGTGCCAGCAGCCAGCCCAGTAGGACTAGCGGGATCGAGCAGTACTTC.

This clone was observed a handful of times. The chain uses TRBV5-1 and TRBJ2-3; possible D gene TRBD2, 5 bases. Germline V lookup: CDR1 SGHRS, CDR2 YFSETQ. The V end was cut by 4 bases, the J end by 0 bases, with 9 bases between. The CDR3 runs 14 residues. The CDR3 protein is CASSDGVSTDTQYF. Written as DNA, the CDR3 is TGCGCCAGCAGCGACGGGGTTAGCACAGATACGCAGTATTTT.

The chain uses TRBV18 and TRBJ2-1; the match to TRBD1 covers 8 bases. This CDR3 is 16 amino acids long. CDR1 and CDR2 (germline): KGHSH, LQKENI. J gave up 0 bases and V 4 bases, and 5 bases lay outside the gene matches. CDR3: CASSLGQGRSYNEQFF. DNA of the CDR3: TGTGCCAGCTCACTCGGACAGGGCCGCTCCTACAATGAGCAGTTCTTC.

Here the CDR3 reads CASTLGGPNEKLFF. CDR3 bases: TGCGCCAGCACACTTGGAGGGCCAAATGAAAAACTGTTTTTT. This chain uses TRBV5-1 with TRBJ1-4; no clear D gene. Germline V CDR1 and CDR2: SGHRS, YFSETQ. Trimming pared 6 bases from V and 5 bases from J, leaving 14 bases between. CDR3 length: 14 amino acids. Full variable domain (rest looked up from reference TRBV5-1 and TRBJ1-4): KAGVTQTPRYLIKTRGQQVTLSCSPISGHRSVSWYQQTPGQGLQFLFEYFSETQRNKGNFPGRFSGRQFSNSRSEMNVSTLELGDSALYLCASTLGGPNEKLFFGSGTQLSVL.

This sequence joins TRBV15 and TRBJ2-2; TRBD2 agrees at 10 bases. The trim removed 3 bases at V and 1 base at J, leaving 8 bases unmatched. CDR3 length: 18 amino acids. Germline V gene data show CDR1 as LNHNV and CDR2 as YYDKDF (reference sequence). CDR3 coding DNA: TGTGCCACCAGCAGCCCTACGTGGACTAGCGGGAACACCGGGGAGCTGTTTTTT. It is translated as CATSSPTWTSGNTGELFF.

The genes are TRBV11-2 and TRBJ2-1; 13 nucleotides agree with TRBD2. The CDR3 covers 16 residues. V was clipped by 3 bases and J by 7 bases; unmatched bases: 6. Germline assignment: CDR1 SGHAT and CDR2 FQNNGV. The CDR3 coding sequence is TGTGCCAGCAGCTTTGGGACTAGCGGGATGGGAAATGAGCAGTTCTTC. It specifies CASSFGTSGMGNEQFF.

V and J are TRBV12-3 or TRBV12-4 and TRBJ1-1; TRBD1 matches 7 bases. The CDR3 loop spans 13 amino acids. V shed 5 bases and J 6 bases; nucleotides not matched to a gene: 6. CDR3 nucleotide sequence: TGTGCCAGCAGTCCGACAGGGATTCCTGAAGCTTTCTTT. Encoded protein: CASSPTGIPEAFF.